This TCR beta chain derives from a study of blood T cell repertoires in COVID-19. V dropped 7 bases and J dropped 2; count of bases not matched to a gene: 7. Germline V CDR1 and CDR2: MDHEN, SYDVKM. The CDR3 is 14 residues long. The method was immunoSEQ multiplex PCR; TCRdb's version includes in-frame clones alone and lacks a portion of them. The sample lists about 300,000 clones; roughly 86% were seen once. The sequenced sample consisted of peripheral blood. This TCR was sampled from a woman aged 45-60 years with acute or convalescent COVID-19. The J gene is TRBJ2-7, the V gene TRBV28; 8 nucleotides match TRBD1. The CDR3 spells CASTPTGVPYEQYF. The CDR3 coding sequence is TGTGCCAGCACCCCGACAGGGGTTCCCTACGAGCAGTACTTC.